This T cell receptor (beta chain) was retrieved from a study of T cells in AML relapse after transplant (dated by TCRdb to between 2018 and 2021). Looking at the study overall: In a retrospective study, inhibitory receptor expression and TCR repertoires of bone marrow T cells were examined in patients who had received allogeneic HSCT for myeloid malignancy.

The method was PCR. A modified RACE PCR protocol, not multiplex PCR, was used to amplify TCR alpha and beta chains from RNA. The libraries were sequenced on an Illumina MiSeq, and sample-specific barcode combinations were used to demultiplex the raw reads. Per the source publication's procedure: TCR clonotypes were identified from the sequencing reads using MiXCR software. TCRdb's own reprocessing of the public reads used fastp at Q25 and MiXCR and kept productive beta chains. Each entry merges the rows of one CDR3 protein and shows their most common DNA and genes. These V and J calls originate from TCRdb's pipeline instead of the authors' own analysis. The sample table lists hundreds of distinct CDR3 sequences, roughly 22% of them with a count of one. The leading ten clones occupy 30% to 35% of the sample. This clonotype is large (0.1 to 1%) in terms of sample share. The antigen this receptor binds is unknown. Base quality data are lacking; no much larger clone is found one base away.

The full study reports these points: TCR repertoire comparisons rested on very few samples, with only three individuals per group for unsorted bone marrow.

Reading the germline V gene gives CDR1 MNHEY and CDR2 SVGAGI. The CDR3 runs 15 amino acids, cysteine and phenylalanine included. The only DNA kept is the CDR3, 45 bases in frame from the first base. V is cut back by 0 bases and J by 8 bases, with 4 bases in the junction unmatched. This TCR derives from a human donor who had a stem cell transplant for acute myeloid leukemia. Following a transplant, a fraction of the T cells may be traceable to the graft donor. Source: bone marrow, either the whole sample or a sorted T cell fraction (not recorded which), taken at relapse. The chain uses TRBV6-5 and TRBJ2-2; 9 central nucleotides agree with TRBD2. The CDR3 in this case is CASSYSREGPGELFF. The sequence in DNA is TGTGCCAGCAGTTACTCGCGGGAGGGCCCAGGGGAGCTGTTTTTT.